This TCR beta chain derives from a study of human T cells and chemical hapten exposure. Study in general: 2% DPC applied to a 2 cm by 2 cm arm area sensitized donors. Mostly female, the patients presented with alopecia areata, totalis or universalis. Each week of the roughly 24-week study, patients had diphenylcyclopropenone applied to the scalp.

Time point: patch test 1, 2 weeks after DPC sensitization. Treatment specified: therapeutic diphenylcyclopropenone sensitization with weekly scalp DPC. The library put unique molecular identifiers onto individual cDNA molecules. Each CDR3 protein is one row after TCRdb ran MiXCR on the RACE reads. Of tens of thousands of distinct CDR3 sequences in the sample, 8% to 11% were seen once. The germline V gene has CDR1 MNHEY and CDR2 SVGEGT. Trimming took 6 bases from V and 2 from J; bases not matched to a gene: 7. This CDR3 is built from 15 residues. This receptor was identified in a man aged 35 to 55 with alopecia areata. Some clones in this sample may be carry-over from other donors' samples. The sequenced sample was whole blood, obtained in connection with sensitization to the hapten diphenylcyclopropenone (DPC). The chain has TRBV6-2 or TRBV6-3 and TRBJ2-1, with 7 positions matching TRBD2. CDR3 protein: CASSAPGLTYNEQFF. DNA for the CDR3: TGTGCCAGCAGCGCTCCGGGACTAACCTACAATGAGCAGTTCTTC.